A single sample is the source of the 28 T cell receptor beta chains below, sequenced in a study of cytomegalovirus exposure and HLA in healthy donors. Repertoires were generated with immunoSEQ multiplex PCR, while TCRdb's copy carries only in-frame clones and drops some. The sample yields about 220,000 clones, around nine tenths seen once. Sequencing used PBMCs. Receptors were obtained from a woman under 30 in good health and CMV-seronegative.

The V call is TRBV7-2, the J call TRBJ1-4; perhaps TRBD1 as D (6 bases). V dropped 5 bases and J dropped 7 bases, with 11 bases sitting between them. Germline CDR1 and CDR2: SGHTA and FQGNSA. The CDR3 is 13 residues long. CDR3 sequence reads: CASSQGWGEKLFF. The CDR3 bases are TGTGCCAGCAGCCAGGGGTGGGGTGAAAAACTGTTTTTT.

The chain recombines TRBV7-9 with TRBJ2-7; 8 nucleotides align to TRBD2. The V and J ends lost 3 bases and 2 bases, in that order; junction bases with no gene match: 0. Germline V gives CDR1 SEHNR, CDR2 FQNEAQ (reference sequence). This CDR3 has 13 amino acids. CDR3 amino acids: CASSFSGTYEQYF. The DNA for the CDR3 is TGTGCCAGCAGCTTTAGCGGGACCTACGAGCAGTACTTC.

This clone was seen more than once but under ten times. The chain has TRBV10-3 and TRBJ1-2; 9 positions agree with TRBD1. J gave up 6 bases and V 6 bases, and 5 bases lay outside the gene matches. The CDR3 is 13 residues long. CDR1 and CDR2 (germline): ENHRY, SYGVKD. In DNA, the CDR3 is TGTGCCATCAGGGACAGGGGAAAGGATGGCTACACCTTC. Translation: CAIRDRGKDGYTF.

V is TRBV30 and J is TRBJ1-5; D gene ambiguous. CDR3 length: 14 residues. V lost 1 base and J 5 bases, leaving 12 bases between the germline ends. From germline, CDR1 is GTSNPN and CDR2 SVGIG (reference sequence). The CDR3 loop is CAWSEVGGDQPQHF. Written as DNA, the CDR3 is TGTGCCTGGAGTGAAGTCGGCGGCGATCAGCCCCAGCATTTT.

With regard to this clone: The junction and the germline gene differ at one end; a read error may be behind it. V usage is TRBV7-7 and J usage is TRBJ2-5, with 10 bases identical to TRBD1. The CDR3 is made up of 16 amino acids. Germline V CDR1 and CDR2: SSHAT, FNYEAQ (reference sequence). The CDR3 nucleotides read TGTGCTAGCAGCTTAGCGTCCGGACAGGGGGGAGAGACCCAGTACTTC. Amino acid sequence: CASSLASGQGGETQYF.

This clone was observed once. The chain joins TRBV7-5 to TRBJ2-7; the listed D gene, TRBD1, was not tested against the DNA. TRBV7-5 is a documented pseudogene. The CDR3 totals 21 residues. The CDR3 coding sequence is TGTGCCAGAAGCTTAGTAAAGTCCGACAGGGGACAATCGGGGTGTCCCTACGAGCAGTACTTC. Translating gives CARSLVKSDRGQSGCPYEQYF.

V and J are TRBV5-1 and TRBJ2-7; TRBD2 matches 14 bases. The CDR3 runs to 15 residues. Germline V gene lookup returns CDR1 SGHRS and CDR2 YFSETQ. The V and J ends lost 4 bases and 6 bases, in that order; junction bases with no gene match: 6. In DNA, the CDR3 is TGCGCCAGCAGCCTGCGACTAGCGGGAGGGGCCGAGCAGTACTTC. This gives the protein CASSLRLAGGAEQYF.

The chain is built from TRBV12-5 and TRBJ2-7; 8 positions agree with TRBD1. Trimming removed 6 bases from V and 0 bases from J; junction bases left unmatched: 16. Germline CDR1 reads LGHNT; CDR2 reads FRNRAP. This CDR3 spans 18 amino acids. For the CDR3, the DNA is TGTGCTAGTGGCCACCAGAGGACAGGGCTCGAGCACTCCTACGAGCAGTACTTC. Protein product: CASGHQRTGLEHSYEQYF.

The chain joins TRBV19 to TRBJ1-4; D is perhaps TRBD1 (6 bases). CDR1 and CDR2 from the germline V gene are LNHDA and SQIVND (reference sequence). The V end lost 7 bases, the J end lost 3 bases, and 15 bases lay between the germline ends. The CDR3 is 15 residues long. In DNA, the CDR3 is TGTGCCAGTACCCCAGGGGTTCGGGCTAATGAAAAACTGTTTTTT. This sequence encodes CASTPGVRANEKLFF.

The CDR3 coding sequence is TGTGCCAGCTCACCCATTGACCAAGAGCGTAACTATGGCTACACCTTC. Translating it yields CASSPIDQERNYGYTF. The genes are TRBV18 and TRBJ1-2; D not resolved. The CDR3 has 16 amino acids. V gave up 3 bases and J gave up 1 base, with 15 bases separating them. The V gene's germline CDR1 is KGHSH and CDR2 LQKENI. The full variable domain, rest sourced from reference TRBV18 and TRBJ1-2, is NAGVMQNPRHLVRRRGQEARLRCSPMKGHSHVYWYRQLPEEGLKFMVYLQKENIIDESGMPKERFSAEFPKEGPSILRIQQVVRGDSAAYFCASSPIDQERNYGYTFGSGTRLTVV.

The CDR3 loop is CASSLTTEAYEQYF. The CDR3 nucleotides read TGTGCCAGCTCACTAACGACAGAAGCCTACGAGCAGTACTTC. The chain couples TRBV18 to TRBJ2-7; D is perhaps TRBD1 (5 bases). Germline CDR1 is KGHSH and CDR2 is LQKENI. Trimming stripped 4 bases from V and 2 bases from J, with 12 bases between. This CDR3 is built from 14 residues. Using reference TRBV18 and TRBJ2-7 for the parts outside the CDR3, the full variable domain is NAGVMQNPRHLVRRRGQEARLRCSPMKGHSHVYWYRQLPEEGLKFMVYLQKENIIDESGMPKERFSAEFPKEGPSILRIQQVVRGDSAAYFCASSLTTEAYEQYFGPGTRLTVT.

The V call is TRBV29-1, the J call TRBJ2-1, with 13 bases identical to TRBD2. The CDR3 spans 15 residues. Germline V gives CDR1 SQVTM, CDR2 ANQGSEA. V lost 3 bases, J lost 8 bases, and 7 bases stayed unmatched. CDR3 DNA sequence: TGCAGCGTTGATGCTACTAGCGGGAGGGGATATGAGCAGTTCTTC. Protein: CSVDATSGRGYEQFF.

This sequence joins TRBV25-1 and TRBJ2-5; 12 positions match TRBD2. This CDR3 has 16 residues. Germline values: CDR1 MGHDK, CDR2 SYGVNS. V lost 3 bases, J lost 0 bases, and 2 bases stayed unmatched. CDR3 loop: CASSETSGRDQETQYF. CDR3 sequence (DNA): TGTGCCAGCAGTGAGACTAGCGGGAGAGACCAAGAGACCCAGTACTTC. The full variable domain, with the rest looked up from reference TRBV25-1 and TRBJ2-5, is EADIYQTPRYLVIGTGKKITLECSQTMGHDKMYWYQQDPGMELHLIHYSYGVNSTEKGDLSSESTVSRIRTEHFPLTLESARPSHTSQYLCASSETSGRDQETQYFGPGTRLLVL.

The V and J genes are TRBV6-5 and TRBJ1-1; D may be TRBD1 (5 bases). CDR1 and CDR2 from the germline V gene are MNHEY and SVGAGI. CDR3 length: 13 residues. V lost 5 bases, J lost 4 bases, and 11 bases lay in between. The CDR3 loop is CASSQSGGTEAFF. In DNA, the CDR3 is TGTGCCAGCAGTCAGTCCGGGGGCACTGAAGCTTTCTTT.

This clone appeared a single time. This chain connects TRBV5-1 to TRBJ1-1, with 7 bases aligning to TRBD1. The CDR3 covers 16 residues. Germline CDR1 and CDR2: SGHRS and YFSETQ. Germline trimming cut 6 bases from V and 2 bases from J; bases unmatched to any gene: 13. The CDR3: CASTPTTGSKNTEAFF. The CDR3 nucleotides are TGCGCCAGCACCCCGACGACAGGGTCCAAAAACACTGAAGCTTTCTTT.

The CDR3 DNA is TGTGCCTGGATGACTAGCGGGAGAAACAATGAGCAGTTCTTC. Translated, it gives CAWMTSGRNNEQFF. This chain uses TRBV30 with TRBJ2-1; 12 positions match TRBD2. Trimming took 4 bases from V and 5 from J; bases not matched to a gene: 3. CDR1 is GTSNPN, CDR2 SVGIG, per germline (reference sequence). The CDR3 length is 14 residues. The full variable domain, rest sourced from reference TRBV30 and TRBJ2-1, is SQTIHQWPATLVQPVGSPLSLECTVEGTSNPNLYWYRQAAGRGLQLLFYSVGIGQISSEVPQNLSASRPQDRQFILSSKKLLLSDSGFYLCAWMTSGRNNEQFFGPGTRLTVL.

This chain links TRBV10-1 with TRBJ2-1, with 13 bases fitting TRBD2. This CDR3 region has 16 residues. V was pared by 3 bases and J by 6 bases, with 5 bases of the junction left unmatched. Per germline, CDR1 WNHNN and CDR2 SYGVQD (reference sequence). CDR3 nucleotide sequence: TGCGCCAGCAGTGATCCCGGGACTAGCGGGACCAATGAGCAGTTCTTC. This codes for CASSDPGTSGTNEQFF.

This clone is a singleton in its sample. The V and J genes are TRBV6-5 and TRBJ2-1; 12 bases align to TRBD2. The CDR3 runs to 15 residues. Germline trimming cut 4 bases from V and 5 bases from J; bases unmatched to any gene: 3. CDR1 and CDR2 (germline): MNHEY, SVGAGI. The CDR3 DNA sequence: TGTGCCAGCAGTTTCCTAGCGGGAGGGGACAATGAGCAGTTCTTC. This translates into CASSFLAGGDNEQFF.

CDR3 nucleotide sequence: TGTGCCAGCGCCTGGGACAGGGGAGGAGAGACCCAGTACTTC. As protein: CASAWDRGGETQYF. The chain is built from TRBV18 and TRBJ2-5, with 10 bases fitting TRBD1. Losses at the gene ends were 8 bases for V and 4 bases for J; bases not matched to a gene: 7. This CDR3 is 14 amino acids long. Germline CDR1 is KGHSH and CDR2 is LQKENI. Full variable domain (remainder filled in from reference TRBV18 and TRBJ2-5): NAGVMQNPRHLVRRRGQEARLRCSPMKGHSHVYWYRQLPEEGLKFMVYLQKENIIDESGMPKERFSAEFPKEGPSILRIQQVVRGDSAAYFCASAWDRGGETQYFGPGTRLLVL.

J is TRBJ2-7 and V is TRBV18; tentative D call: TRBD2 (5 bases). Germline lookup yields CDR1 KGHSH and CDR2 LQKENI. The CDR3 covers 15 residues. Trimming stripped 3 bases from V and 2 bases from J, with 14 bases between. The CDR3 nucleotides read TGTGCCAGCTCACCCGGGGTCGTACCTACCTACGAGCAGTACTTC. Translated, it gives CASSPGVVPTYEQYF.

The CDR3 region has the DNA TGTGCCACCAGCGCCCGACAGACCTATAACTATGGCTACACCTTC. Protein: CATSARQTYNYGYTF. This rearrangement joins TRBV15 to TRBJ1-2, with D possibly matching TRBD1 (5 bases). The CDR3 spans 15 residues. CDR1 LNHNV and CDR2 YYDKDF come from the germline V gene (reference sequence). V was cut by 5 bases and J by 1 base, with 14 bases left in between.

V gene TRBV5-1 combines with J gene TRBJ1-1; TRBD1 matches at 9 bases. The ends lost 4 bases at V and 2 bases at J; junction bases unmatched: 9. Germline assignment: CDR1 SGHRS and CDR2 YFSETQ. This CDR3 is 16 amino acids long. This chain's CDR3 is CASSARGGQGNTEAFF. In DNA form, the CDR3 reads TGCGCCAGCAGCGCTAGAGGGGGACAGGGTAACACTGAAGCTTTCTTT.

The gene calls are TRBV4-1 and TRBJ1-1, with D hard to call. The ends were cut back, 3 bases at V and 2 bases at J, with 10 bases in the middle. This CDR3 has 14 residues. In germline, CDR1 is MGHRA, CDR2 YSYEKL. The chain's CDR3 is CASSQDAGNTEAFF. Here the CDR3 DNA reads TGCGCCAGCAGCCAGGACGCGGGTAACACTGAAGCTTTCTTT.

J is TRBJ2-7 and V is TRBV10-3, with 8 bases aligning to TRBD1. CDR1 and CDR2 (germline): ENHRY, SYGVKD. CDR3 length equals 15 residues. V lost 8 bases to trimming and J lost 0 bases; unmatched junction nucleotides: 9. The CDR3 region has the DNA TGTGCCATCCGGGGGTCAGGGGGCCACTCCTACGAGCAGTACTTC. Amino acids: CAIRGSGGHSYEQYF.

This clone came up once. The chain couples TRBV29-1 to TRBJ1-1; D gene unclear. Deletions cut 2 bases from V and 0 bases from J, with 4 bases between. Germline V CDR1 and CDR2: SQVTM, ANQGSEA. The CDR3 runs to 12 residues. CDR3 sequence: CSVERVNTEAFF. Written as DNA, the CDR3 is TGCAGCGTTGAACGAGTGAACACTGAAGCTTTCTTT. The full variable domain, in which reference TRBV29-1 and TRBJ1-1 provide the parts outside the CDR3, is SAVISQKPSRDICQRGTSLTIQCQVDSQVTMMFWYRQQPGQSLTLIATANQGSEATYESGFVIDKFPISRPNLTFSTLTVSNMSPEDSSIYLCSVERVNTEAFFGQGTRLTVV.

On this clone: The sample has other DNA sequences that encode this CDR3 too. The genes are TRBV9 and TRBJ1-1; weak D call: TRBD1 (5 bases). This CDR3 is 13 amino acids long. V shed 1 base and J shed 5 bases, with 9 bases lying between them. Germline CDR1 SGDLS, CDR2 YYNGEE. The CDR3 region is CASSVQGSTEAFF. The CDR3 nucleotides are TGTGCCAGCAGCGTACAGGGTTCGACTGAAGCTTTCTTT.

The genes are TRBV14 and TRBJ1-2; D remains unclear. This CDR3 contains 13 residues. Germline V gives CDR1 SGHDN, CDR2 FVKESK. V lost 4 bases and J lost 1, with 7 bases in between. The CDR3 coding sequence is TGTGCCAGCAGCCGACTCCGTAACTATGGCTACACCTTC. It is translated as CASSRLRNYGYTF. The whole variable domain, filled in from reference TRBV14 and TRBJ1-2, reads EAGVTQFPSHSVIEKGQTVTLRCDPISGHDNLYWYRRVMGKEIKFLLHFVKESKQDESGMPNNRFLAERTGGTYSTLKVQPAELEDSGVYFCASSRLRNYGYTFGSGTRLTVV.

V usage is TRBV6-1 and J usage is TRBJ1-1; D gene ambiguous. The V end was cut by 8 bases, the J end by 2 bases, with 12 bases between. Per germline, CDR1 MNHNS and CDR2 SASEGT. CDR3 length equals 13 residues. The CDR3 here is CASGSRINTEAFF. The CDR3, as DNA: TGTGCCAGCGGTAGCCGAATCAACACTGAAGCTTTCTTT.